The clone carrying this T cell receptor (beta chain) came up a few times. Its antigen is unidentified. This CDR3 is built from 16 residues. CDR1 SGHDN and CDR2 FVKESK come from the germline V gene. Trimming took 1 base from V and 7 from J; bases not matched to a gene: 9. These data originate in a study of cytomegalovirus exposure and HLA in healthy donors. Study as a whole: Previous work identified 95 million to 120 million unique TCR beta sequences from roughly 180 million T cells. Study conclusions and caveats: Researchers had no immune exposure information except CMV serostatus available. Reportedly, fewer N-insertions than the approximately 680-donor mean appeared in an Asian-associated ancestry cluster in a later analysis. In a later analysis, several top co-occurrence clusters appeared linked to parvovirus B19, influenza, CMV and Epstein-Barr virus.

Vbeta (60) and Jbeta (13) primers were used in the PCR. The assay was immunoSEQ multiplex PCR, and TCRdb's table has in-frame clones only and misses some. The sample lists some 74,000 clones; 60% to 75% were seen once. The sample consisted of PBMCs. This receptor was identified in a man between 35 and 55 years old in good health and CMV-seropositive. J is TRBJ1-4 and V is TRBV14; 7 bases are shared with TRBD1. CDR3 protein: CASSQAVQGPSEKLFF. CDR3 in DNA: TGTGCCAGCAGCCAAGCCGTACAGGGGCCTTCTGAAAAACTGTTTTTT.